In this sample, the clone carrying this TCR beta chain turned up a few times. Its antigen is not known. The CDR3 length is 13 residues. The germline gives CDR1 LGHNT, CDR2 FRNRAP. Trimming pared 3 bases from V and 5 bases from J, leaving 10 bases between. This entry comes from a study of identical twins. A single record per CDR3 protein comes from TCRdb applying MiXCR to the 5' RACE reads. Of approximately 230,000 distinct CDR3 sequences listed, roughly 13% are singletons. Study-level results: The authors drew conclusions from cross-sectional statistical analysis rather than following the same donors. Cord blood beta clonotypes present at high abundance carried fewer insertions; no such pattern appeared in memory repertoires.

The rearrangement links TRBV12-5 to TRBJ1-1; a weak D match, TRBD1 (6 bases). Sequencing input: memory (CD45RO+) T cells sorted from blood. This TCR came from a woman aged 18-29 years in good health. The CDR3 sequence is CASGLEQGTEAFF. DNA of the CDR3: TGTGCTAGTGGTTTAGAACAGGGTACTGAAGCTTTCTTT.